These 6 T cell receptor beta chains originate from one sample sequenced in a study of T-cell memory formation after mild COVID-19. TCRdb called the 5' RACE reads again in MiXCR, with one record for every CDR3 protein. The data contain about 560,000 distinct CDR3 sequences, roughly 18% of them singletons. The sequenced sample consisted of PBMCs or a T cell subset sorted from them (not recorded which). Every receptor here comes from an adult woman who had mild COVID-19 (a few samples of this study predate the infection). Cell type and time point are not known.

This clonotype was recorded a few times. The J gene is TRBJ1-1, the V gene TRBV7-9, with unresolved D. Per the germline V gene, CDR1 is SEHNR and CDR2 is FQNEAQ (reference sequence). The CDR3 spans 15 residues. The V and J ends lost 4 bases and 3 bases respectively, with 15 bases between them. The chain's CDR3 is CASSYKMSLDTEAFF. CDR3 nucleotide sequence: TGTGCCAGCAGCTATAAAATGTCTTTGGACACTGAAGCTTTCTTT.

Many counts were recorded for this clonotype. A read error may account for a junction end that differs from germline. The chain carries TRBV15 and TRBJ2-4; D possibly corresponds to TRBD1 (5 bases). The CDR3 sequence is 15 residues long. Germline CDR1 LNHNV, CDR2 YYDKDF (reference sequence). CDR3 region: CATSSLTGAENIQYF. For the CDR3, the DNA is TGTGCCACCAGCAGCCTAACAGGAGCCGAAAACATTCAGTACTTC.

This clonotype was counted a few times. CDR3 loop: CASSSRDRDEQYF. The CDR3 nucleotides read TGCGCCAGCAGTTCCCGGGACAGGGACGAGCAGTACTTC. The chain carries TRBV5-1 and TRBJ2-7; 9 bases are a match to TRBD1. The CDR3 is 13 amino acids. Germline V gene lookup returns CDR1 SGHRS and CDR2 YFSETQ. Trimming took 5 bases from V and 5 from J; bases not matched to a gene: 5.

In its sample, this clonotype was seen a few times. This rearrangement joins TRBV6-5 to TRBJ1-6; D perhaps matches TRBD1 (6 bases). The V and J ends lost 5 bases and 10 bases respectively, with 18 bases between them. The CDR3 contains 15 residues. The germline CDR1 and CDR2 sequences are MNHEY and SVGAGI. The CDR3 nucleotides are TGTGCCAGCAGTCCCGGACAGCTCTCTAGGTCACCCCTCCACTTT. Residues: CASSPGQLSRSPLHF.

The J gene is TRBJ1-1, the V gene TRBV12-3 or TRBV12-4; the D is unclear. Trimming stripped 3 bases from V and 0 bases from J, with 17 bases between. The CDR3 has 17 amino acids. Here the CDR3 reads CASSFLSGGGMNTEAFF. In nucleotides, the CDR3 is TGTGCCAGCAGTTTTCTGTCGGGTGGCGGGATGAACACTGAAGCTTTCTTT.

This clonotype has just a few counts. CDR3 bases: TGTGCCAGCAGCGCCCACGTAGATTCACCCCTCCACTTT. It codes for CASSAHVDSPLHF. The genes are TRBV7-7 and TRBJ1-6; D ambiguous. Germline V CDR1 and CDR2: SSHAT, FNYEAQ (reference sequence). The CDR3 contains 13 residues. Trimming removed 5 bases at V and 8 bases at J, with 10 bases between.